The rows below give T cell receptor beta chains drawn from one sample of a study of post-analysis software for immune sequencing data. MiXCR, applied by TCRdb to the PCR reads, yields one record per CDR3 protein. The sample yields roughly 200,000 distinct CDR3 sequences, 29% seen once. Sequencing was done on a sample of blood. The receptors derive from a girl aged 2 to 17 with multiple sclerosis. CDR3s include the opening cysteine and the closing phenylalanine or tryptophan. The order of the fields is V gene, J gene, D gene, CDR3 length, clone size, CDR3 protein, CDR3 DNA. The D gene is left open where the match is weak. Clone size appears in some rows only: once, few, many, or a class for an expanded clone.

v_call: TRBV5-1; j_call: TRBJ2-7; d_call: TRBD2; cdr3_length: 16; clone_size: few; cdr3_aa: CASSWTGTSGSYEQYF; cdr3_nt: TGCGCCAGCAGCTGGACCGGGACTAGCGGGAGTTACGAGCAGTACTTC
v_call: TRBV12-3/TRBV12-4; j_call: TRBJ2-3; d_call: -; cdr3_length: 15; clone_size: -; cdr3_aa: CASSPPSVIADTQYF; cdr3_nt: TGTGCCAGCAGTCCCCCCAGCGTGATAGCAGATACGCAGTATTTT
v_call: TRBV6-2/TRBV6-3; j_call: TRBJ2-7; d_call: -; cdr3_length: 13; clone_size: few; cdr3_aa: CASSWDRRGEQYF; cdr3_nt: TGTGCCAGCAGTTGGGACCGGCGTGGGGAGCAGTACTTC
v_call: TRBV21-1; j_call: TRBJ2-1; d_call: -; cdr3_length: 13; clone_size: -; cdr3_aa: CARTWIDLYEQFF; cdr3_nt: TGTGCCAGAACGTGGATAGACCTCTACGAGCAGTTCTTC
v_call: TRBV20-1; j_call: TRBJ1-2; d_call: -; cdr3_length: 16; clone_size: many; cdr3_aa: CSARDLTGPTNYGYTF; cdr3_nt: TGCAGTGCTAGAGATCTAACGGGACCGACTAACTATGGCTACACCTTC
v_call: TRBV12-3/TRBV12-4; j_call: TRBJ2-5; d_call: -; cdr3_length: 17; clone_size: many; cdr3_aa: CASSLGLEPTQQETQYF; cdr3_nt: TGTGCCAGCAGTTTAGGTCTCGAACCGACCCAACAAGAGACCCAGTACTTC
v_call: TRBV6-4; j_call: TRBJ2-1; d_call: -; cdr3_length: 13; clone_size: -; cdr3_aa: CASSDVPKNEQFF; cdr3_nt: TGTGCCAGCAGTGACGTACCAAAAAATGAGCAGTTCTTC
v_call: TRBV20-1; j_call: TRBJ2-1; d_call: TRBD2; cdr3_length: 15; clone_size: -; cdr3_aa: CSGSGGGSGRSEQFF; cdr3_nt: TGCAGCGGATCCGGGGGTGGAAGCGGGAGAAGTGAGCAGTTCTTC
v_call: TRBV29-1; j_call: TRBJ2-7; d_call: TRBD2; cdr3_length: 13; clone_size: many; cdr3_aa: CSVGTRSSYEQYF; cdr3_nt: TGCAGCGTTGGGACTAGGAGCTCCTACGAGCAGTACTTC
v_call: TRBV2; j_call: TRBJ1-2; d_call: -; cdr3_length: 12; clone_size: -; cdr3_aa: CASSDRNYGYTF; cdr3_nt: TGTGCCAGCAGTGACAGAAACTATGGCTACACCTTC
v_call: TRBV20-1; j_call: TRBJ2-1; d_call: TRBD1; cdr3_length: 13; clone_size: -; cdr3_aa: CSATGTDYNEQFF; cdr3_nt: TGCAGTGCAACCGGGACAGATTACAATGAGCAGTTCTTC
v_call: TRBV14; j_call: TRBJ1-2; d_call: -; cdr3_length: 13; clone_size: -; cdr3_aa: CASSHKGSYGYTF; cdr3_nt: TGTGCCAGCAGCCATAAGGGGAGTTATGGCTACACCTTC
v_call: TRBV3-1; j_call: TRBJ1-5; d_call: -; cdr3_length: 13; clone_size: -; cdr3_aa: CASSGPINQPQHF; cdr3_nt: TGTGCCAGCTCTGGCCCTATCAATCAGCCCCAGCATTTT
v_call: TRBV11-2; j_call: TRBJ2-7; d_call: TRBD2; cdr3_length: 15; clone_size: -; cdr3_aa: CASSLPQGGPYEQYF; cdr3_nt: TGTGCCAGCAGCCTACCCCAGGGAGGGCCCTACGAGCAGTACTTC
v_call: TRBV2; j_call: TRBJ2-7; d_call: TRBD1; cdr3_length: 13; clone_size: -; cdr3_aa: CASGTGTGDEQYF; cdr3_nt: TGTGCCAGCGGCACCGGGACAGGGGACGAGCAGTACTTC
v_call: TRBV5-1; j_call: TRBJ2-5; d_call: -; cdr3_length: 14; clone_size: many; cdr3_aa: CASSSDGNQETQYF; cdr3_nt: TGCGCCAGCAGCTCAGACGGAAACCAAGAGACCCAGTACTTC
v_call: TRBV15; j_call: TRBJ2-1; d_call: -; cdr3_length: 13; clone_size: few; cdr3_aa: CATSSFSYNEQFF; cdr3_nt: TGTGCCACCAGCAGTTTCAGCTACAATGAGCAGTTCTTC
v_call: TRBV2; j_call: TRBJ2-5; d_call: -; cdr3_length: 12; clone_size: many; cdr3_aa: CASSDRLETQYF; cdr3_nt: TGTGCCAGCAGTGATAGGCTGGAGACCCAGTACTTC
v_call: TRBV20-1; j_call: TRBJ1-2; d_call: -; cdr3_length: 12; clone_size: many; cdr3_aa: CSARDLNYGYTF; cdr3_nt: TGCAGTGCTAGGGACTTGAACTATGGCTACACCTTC
v_call: TRBV29-1; j_call: TRBJ2-1; d_call: -; cdr3_length: 13; clone_size: many; cdr3_aa: CSVLEFSYNEQFF; cdr3_nt: TGCAGCGTTCTTGAGTTCTCCTACAATGAGCAGTTCTTC
v_call: TRBV7-9; j_call: TRBJ2-1; d_call: TRBD2; cdr3_length: 16; clone_size: many; cdr3_aa: CASSPGPSGRVNEQFF; cdr3_nt: TGTGCCAGCAGCCCAGGGCCTAGCGGGAGGGTCAATGAGCAGTTCTTC
v_call: TRBV10-3; j_call: TRBJ1-5; d_call: -; cdr3_length: 14; clone_size: many; cdr3_aa: CAISGVGFNQPQHF; cdr3_nt: TGTGCCATCAGTGGGGTGGGGTTCAATCAGCCCCAGCATTTT
v_call: TRBV7-9; j_call: TRBJ2-2; d_call: -; cdr3_length: 13; clone_size: few; cdr3_aa: CASRLRDTGELFF; cdr3_nt: TGTGCCAGCAGGCTCAGAGACACCGGGGAGCTGTTTTTT
v_call: TRBV12-3/TRBV12-4; j_call: TRBJ2-1; d_call: -; cdr3_length: 12; clone_size: many; cdr3_aa: CASTRGLFEQFF; cdr3_nt: TGTGCCAGTACCCGAGGACTTTTTGAGCAGTTCTTC